The 30 T cell receptor beta chains presented below share a single source sample, sequenced in a study of blood T cell repertoires in COVID-19. The repertoire was sequenced with immunoSEQ multiplex PCR; TCRdb's copy has only in-frame clones and lacks some. Of just over 300,000 clones in the sample, around 89% were seen once. The source material was PBMCs or T cells enriched from blood (not recorded which). All receptors come from a young woman with acute COVID-19.

This chain links TRBV5-1 with TRBJ1-1, with TRBD1 as a possible D gene (5 bases). Per germline, CDR1 SGHRS and CDR2 YFSETQ. V was trimmed by 5 bases and J by 2 bases, leaving 10 bases between them. The CDR3 totals 13 residues. CDR3 nucleotides: TGCGCCAGCAGTCAAGGGGCAAACACTGAAGCTTTCTTT. It yields the protein CASSQGANTEAFF.

Regarding this clone: A read error may produce the germline difference seen at one junction end. The chain couples TRBV6-5 to TRBJ1-1; D is perhaps TRBD1 (6 bases). The length of the CDR3 is 14 residues. The germline CDR1 and CDR2 sequences are MNHEY and SVGAGI. In DNA, the CDR3 is TGTGCCAGCAGTAAGTATCCAGGGGACACTGAAACTTTCTTT. As protein: CASSKYPGDTETFF.

The chain couples TRBV10-3 to TRBJ1-2, with 7 bases that match TRBD1. The V gene end was trimmed by 0 bases and the J gene end by 7 bases; junction bases not matched to a gene: 5. CDR3 length: 14 residues. The germline V gene encodes CDR1 ENHRY and CDR2 SYGVKD. DNA for the CDR3: TGTGCCATCAGTGAGTCTGGGACAGCAGTTGGCTACACCTTC. It translates to CAISESGTAVGYTF.

This clone was detected only once. The chain has TRBV13 and TRBJ2-2; 7 bases match TRBD1. The V and J ends lost 7 bases and 2 bases, in that order; junction bases with no gene match: 7. CDR1 is PRHDT and CDR2 is FYEKMQ in the germline V gene (reference sequence). The CDR3 is 15 residues long. The CDR3 nucleotides read TGTGCCAGCACCTTCTGGACAGGTAACACCGGGGAGCTGTTTTTT. It is translated as CASTFWTGNTGELFF.

The chain combines TRBV3-1 (or the pseudogene TRBV3-2) with TRBJ1-2; D unresolved. Germline V CDR1 and CDR2: LGHDT, YNNKEL (reference sequence). V lost 2 bases and J lost 1, with 11 bases in between. This CDR3 is 15 amino acids long. The CDR3 reads CASSQSGMGNYGYTF. CDR3 sequence (DNA): TGTGCCAGCAGCCAATCGGGTATGGGTAACTATGGCTACACCTTC.

This chain links TRBV19 with TRBJ1-2; D possibly corresponds to TRBD1 (6 bases). The ends were cut back, 3 bases at V and 4 bases at J, with 15 bases in the middle. The CDR3 extends over 15 amino acids. Germline V gene sequence: CDR1 LNHDA, CDR2 SQIVND (reference sequence). The CDR3 bases are TGTGCCAGTAGTATCAGGGGACCAACCCTCTATGGCTACACCTTC. Residues: CASSIRGPTLYGYTF.

The chain carries TRBV24-1 and TRBJ2-1; TRBD2 agrees at 8 bases. Germline V gene lookup returns CDR1 KGHDR and CDR2 SFDVKD. The CDR3 consists of 16 residues. The J segment lost 10 bases and the V segment lost 3 bases, leaving 13 bases of the junction unmatched. CDR3 loop: CATSDPREGSKGEQFF. CDR3 sequence (DNA): TGTGCCACCAGTGATCCCCGGGAGGGCTCGAAGGGGGAGCAGTTCTTC.

This chain links TRBV5-3 with TRBJ2-1; 8 bases align to TRBD2. TRBV5-3 is noted as an ORF with a role that remains uncertain. Germline trimming cut 2 bases from V and 8 bases from J; bases unmatched to any gene: 3. This CDR3 is 13 amino acids long. CDR3 nucleotides: TGTGCCAGAAGCTTACCGGGAGGGCATGAGCAGTTCTTC. Its translation is CARSLPGGHEQFF.

This chain links TRBV28 with TRBJ2-3; D may be TRBD2 (6 bases). Trimming pared 8 bases from V and 3 bases from J, leaving 6 bases between. The CDR3 is 11 residues long. Germline CDR1 reads MDHEN; CDR2 reads SYDVKM. This CDR3 reads CASRGTDTQYF. The CDR3 coding sequence is TGTGCCAGCCGGGGGACAGATACGCAGTATTTT.

V is TRBV4-2 and J is TRBJ2-2; a possible D gene is TRBD1 (6 bases). The germline V gene has CDR1 LGHNA and CDR2 YNFKEQ. V lost 0 bases to trimming and J lost 3 bases, with 8 bases between them. The CDR3 is 15 residues long. The CDR3 is CASSQDGQYTGELFF. For the CDR3, the DNA is TGTGCCAGCAGCCAAGATGGACAGTACACCGGGGAGCTGTTTTTT.

The gene calls are TRBV29-1 and TRBJ2-7, with D perhaps matching TRBD1 (6 bases). V was cut by 3 bases and J by 0 bases, with 12 bases left in between. There are 14 residues in the CDR3. The germline V gene has CDR1 SQVTM and CDR2 ANQGSEA. CDR3 loop: CSVDDRPSSYEQYF. The CDR3 DNA reads TGCAGCGTTGATGACAGGCCGAGCTCCTACGAGCAGTACTTC.

V is TRBV19 and J is TRBJ1-2; D remains ambiguous. CDR3 length equals 12 residues. The V and J ends lost 9 bases and 4 bases respectively, with 12 bases between them. Germline loops: CDR1 LNHDA, CDR2 SQIVND (reference sequence). The CDR3 nucleotides read TGTGCCAGCCAAACAGAACTCTATGGCTACACCTTC. Its protein is CASQTELYGYTF.

The chain is built from TRBV19 and TRBJ1-5; 7 nucleotides line up with TRBD1. From germline, CDR1 is LNHDA and CDR2 SQIVND (reference sequence). CDR3 size: 16 residues. The junction had 8 bases not matched to a gene; V was cut back by 1 base and J by 5 bases. CDR3 sequence: CASSIGWGTAYQPQHF. In nucleotides, the CDR3 is TGTGCCAGTAGTATAGGATGGGGGACAGCCTATCAGCCCCAGCATTTT.

This clone has only one observation. The chain uses TRBV19 and TRBJ1-5; TRBD1 matches at 7 bases. The CDR3 sequence is 16 residues long. CDR1 is LNHDA and CDR2 is SQIVND in the germline V gene (reference sequence). J gave up 0 bases and V 5 bases, and 7 bases lay outside the gene matches. In DNA, the CDR3 is TGTGCCAGTAGTGCGACAGGGCCGAATAGCAATCAGCCCCAGCATTTT. Protein: CASSATGPNSNQPQHF.

The chain has TRBV9 and TRBJ2-6; TRBD1 agrees at 8 bases. Germline trimming cut 3 bases from V and 4 bases from J; bases unmatched to any gene: 12. CDR3 size: 18 residues. Germline assignment: CDR1 SGDLS and CDR2 YYNGEE. This CDR3 is CASSETGATTGGANVLTF. The CDR3 bases are TGTGCCAGCAGCGAGACAGGGGCCACTACAGGAGGGGCCAACGTCCTGACTTTC.

This clone was picked up one time. The CDR3 is CASSWTSGDRGEQYF. The DNA of the CDR3 is TGTGCCAGCAGCTGGACTAGCGGGGACCGTGGGGAGCAGTACTTC. V and J are TRBV7-2 and TRBJ2-7; 12 nucleotides align to TRBD2. In germline, CDR1 is SGHTA, CDR2 FQGNSA. Trimming cost V 4 bases and J 7 bases; bases outside gene matches: 8. This CDR3 has 15 residues.

Here the CDR3 reads CASRATGGATYEQYF. The CDR3 nucleotides read TGTGCCAGCAGGGCGACAGGGGGAGCCACCTACGAGCAGTACTTC. The chain carries TRBV28 and TRBJ2-7, with 9 bases aligning to TRBD1. V trimming: 6 bases; J trimming: 2 bases; junction bases outside the gene matches: 8. Looked up from germline, CDR1 is MDHEN and CDR2 is SYDVKM. This CDR3 comprises 15 residues.

The chain joins TRBV28 to TRBJ2-2; 12 nucleotides align to TRBD2. The CDR3 has 16 amino acids. From germline, CDR1 is MDHEN and CDR2 SYDVKM. V was clipped by 0 bases and J by 4 bases; unmatched bases: 0. CDR3 sequence: CASSLWTSGGTGELFF. The CDR3 DNA reads TGTGCCAGCAGTTTATGGACTAGCGGGGGCACCGGGGAGCTGTTTTTT. Filled out from reference TRBV28 and TRBJ2-2, the complete variable domain reads DVKVTQSSRYLVKRTGEKVFLECVQDMDHENMFWYRQDPGLGLRLIYFSYDVKMKEKGDIPEGYSVSREKKERFSLILESASTNQTSMYLCASSLWTSGGTGELFFGEGSRLTVL.

This clone was found a few times. V and J are TRBV6-2 or TRBV6-3 and TRBJ2-7, with 8 bases lining up with TRBD1. This CDR3 has 14 amino acids. The V gene end was trimmed by 4 bases and the J gene end by 4 bases; junction bases not matched to a gene: 6. The germline gives CDR1 MNHEY, CDR2 SVGEGT. Here the CDR3 DNA reads TGTGCCAGCAGTTGGACAGGGTGGGCATACGAGCAGTACTTC. Translation gives CASSWTGWAYEQYF.

The chain couples TRBV28 to TRBJ2-2, with TRBD1 as a possible D gene (6 bases). The CDR3 is 16 residues long. Trimming stripped 5 bases from V and 0 bases from J, with 13 bases between. CDR1 MDHEN and CDR2 SYDVKM come from the germline V gene. This chain's CDR3 is CASSQRAGANTGELFF. Here the CDR3 DNA reads TGTGCCAGCAGTCAACGTGCAGGGGCGAACACCGGGGAGCTGTTTTTT. The variable domain in full, completed from reference TRBV28 and TRBJ2-2, reads DVKVTQSSRYLVKRTGEKVFLECVQDMDHENMFWYRQDPGLGLRLIYFSYDVKMKEKGDIPEGYSVSREKKERFSLILESASTNQTSMYLCASSQRAGANTGELFFGEGSRLTVL.

The chain joins TRBV7-3 to TRBJ2-1; 10 positions agree with TRBD2. Germline CDR1 is SGHTA and CDR2 is FQGTGA. The CDR3 has 14 amino acids. The V segment lost 4 bases and the J segment 9 bases; nucleotides outside the gene matches: 6. The CDR3 DNA follows: TGTGCCAGCAGCTACGGGCTAGCGGGGGCTGAGCAGTTCTTC. Amino acid sequence: CASSYGLAGAEQFF.

The gene calls are TRBV6-5 and TRBJ1-2, with D uncertain. Germline assignment: CDR1 MNHEY and CDR2 SVGAGI. Trimming shortened V by 0 bases and J by 4 bases, and 12 bases separated the two germline ends. The CDR3 has 15 residues. The CDR3 coding sequence is TGTGCCAGCAGTTACTCGTTCCTGTCGGGCTATGGCTACACCTTC. Its protein is CASSYSFLSGYGYTF.

This chain joins TRBV5-6 and TRBJ1-3; 9 nucleotides align to TRBD1. V shed 4 bases and J 8 bases; nucleotides not matched to a gene: 16. The CDR3 runs 17 residues. Germline V gene sequence: CDR1 SGHDT, CDR2 YYEEEE. The DNA of the CDR3 is TGTGCCAGCAGCACGCGGACAGGGGTTAATGGTGGGGACACCATATATTTT. This translates into CASSTRTGVNGGDTIYF.

The V and J genes are TRBV3-1 (or the pseudogene TRBV3-2) and TRBJ1-1, with a weak D call TRBD1 (5 bases). Germline CDR1 is LGHDT and CDR2 is YNNKEL (reference sequence). The CDR3 length is 16 residues. Trimming shortened V by 8 bases and J by 4 bases, and 23 bases separated the two germline ends. The CDR3 protein is CASVYEGAGRTTEAFF. CDR3 nucleotides: TGTGCCAGCGTCTACGAAGGGGCAGGGAGGACCACTGAAGCTTTCTTT.

The chain joins TRBV19 to TRBJ1-2; a weak D match, TRBD1 (6 bases). Trimming removed 7 bases from V and 4 bases from J, with 19 bases in between. Germline-derived CDR1 and CDR2 are LNHDA and SQIVND (reference sequence). The CDR3 sequence is 15 residues long. This CDR3 reads CASTLGGGSLYGYTF. The CDR3 DNA is TGTGCCAGTACCCTGGGGGGGGGCAGTCTCTATGGCTACACCTTC.

The rearrangement links TRBV18 to TRBJ1-1, with 7 bases aligning to TRBD1. V lost 3 bases to trimming and J lost 4 bases; unmatched junction nucleotides: 8. Germline V gives CDR1 KGHSH, CDR2 LQKENI. The CDR3 length is 15 residues. Written as DNA, the CDR3 is TGTGCCAGCTCACCGGGACAGAACATGAGCACTGAAGCTTTCTTT. This sequence encodes CASSPGQNMSTEAFF.

The chain couples TRBV28 to TRBJ1-2, with 9 bases that match TRBD1. This CDR3 has 13 residues. The germline CDR1 and CDR2 sequences are MDHEN and SYDVKM. J was trimmed by 7 bases and V by 7 bases; bases with no gene match: 7. The CDR3 loop is CASTRDRESGYTF. The CDR3 nucleotides read TGTGCCAGCACCCGGGACAGGGAGTCTGGCTACACCTTC.

CDR3 sequence reads: CASSDQGPLGYTF. As DNA, the CDR3 is TGTGCCAGCAGTGACCAGGGGCCCCTGGGCTACACCTTC. The chain is built from TRBV6-6 and TRBJ1-2, with D perhaps TRBD1 (6 bases). The V gene lost 5 bases and the J gene lost 8 bases, with 15 bases spanning the gap. Per germline, CDR1 MNHNY and CDR2 SVGAGI (reference sequence). The CDR3 has 13 amino acids.

The chain uses TRBV24-1 and TRBJ2-1, with D tentatively TRBD2 (5 bases). The CDR3 runs 15 residues. V was pared by 3 bases and J by 9 bases, with 17 bases between. Germline CDR1 and CDR2: KGHDR and SFDVKD. The CDR3 region has the DNA TGTGCCACCAGTGATCGCCTAGGGAGAATGGGTGAGCAGTTCTTC. Encoded protein: CATSDRLGRMGEQFF.

Details on this clone: Other DNA sequences in this sample translate to the same CDR3. The V call is TRBV5-1, the J call TRBJ1-4; 9 nucleotides align to TRBD1. CDR3 length equals 14 residues. CDR1 and CDR2 from the germline V gene are SGHRS and YFSETQ. V lost 4 bases and J lost 7; bases outside the gene matches: 5. CDR3 DNA sequence: TGCGCCAGCAGCCCCGGGACAGGGAGTGAAAAACTGTTTTTT. This encodes CASSPGTGSEKLFF. Full variable domain (remainder filled in from reference TRBV5-1 and TRBJ1-4): KAGVTQTPRYLIKTRGQQVTLSCSPISGHRSVSWYQQTPGQGLQFLFEYFSETQRNKGNFPGRFSGRQFSNSRSEMNVSTLELGDSALYLCASSPGTGSEKLFFGSGTQLSVL.